A single sample gave rise to the 13 T cell receptor beta chains below, sequenced in a study of control samples from healthy donors and cancer patients. Libraries were prepared by immunoSEQ multiplex PCR; TCRdb keeps only in-frame clonotypes and omits some of them. The sample yields about 92,000 clones, roughly 86% seen once. Sequenced input: blood. The receptors were sampled from a woman aged 60 to 75 in good health.

The chain recombines TRBV5-4 with TRBJ2-3, with unresolved D. This CDR3 is built from 11 residues. V lost 1 base, J lost 3 bases, and 0 bases lay in between. Germline V gene sequence: CDR1 SGHNT, CDR2 YYREEE (reference sequence). The CDR3 protein is CASSLTDTQYF. The CDR3 DNA reads as TGTGCCAGCAGCTTGACAGATACGCAGTATTTT. Looking up the rest from reference TRBV5-4 and TRBJ2-3 gives the full variable domain: ETGVTQSPTHLIKTRGQQVTLRCSSQSGHNTVSWYQQALGQGPQFIFQYYREEENGRGNFPPRFSGLQFPNYSSELNVNALELDDSALYLCASSLTDTQYFGPGTRLTVL.

This clone was observed once. V usage is TRBV9 and J usage is TRBJ1-5, with TRBD1 matching 9 bases. Germline V lookup: CDR1 SGDLS, CDR2 YYNGEE. This CDR3 spans 14 amino acids. The trim removed 5 bases at V and 4 bases at J, leaving 4 bases unmatched. The CDR3 sequence: CASSKGTGNQPQHF. The CDR3 nucleotides read TGTGCCAGCAGTAAAGGGACAGGGAATCAGCCCCAGCATTTT.

J is TRBJ1-4 and V is TRBV4-3; perhaps TRBD1 as D (5 bases). The germline CDR1 and CDR2 sequences are LGHNA and YSLEER. V dropped 4 bases and J dropped 0 bases, with 18 bases sitting between them. The CDR3 loop spans 18 amino acids. CDR3 protein: CASSRTKSGIATNEKLFF. The CDR3, as DNA: TGCGCCAGCAGCCGCACAAAGTCAGGGATTGCAACTAATGAAAAACTGTTTTTT.

The chain links TRBV7-2 to TRBJ1-3, with TRBD1 identical over 8 bases. Germline CDR1 and CDR2: SGHTA and FQGNSA. V shed 4 bases, J shed 3 bases, and the junction held 8 bases outside the gene matches. This CDR3 spans 16 amino acids. This CDR3 is CASSSIPGTGGNTIYF. The CDR3 DNA reads TGTGCCAGCAGCTCTATCCCCGGGACAGGTGGAAACACCATATATTTT.

Only one count was recorded for this clone. The chain employs TRBV6-5 and TRBJ2-2; no definite D call. Per germline, CDR1 MNHEY and CDR2 SVGAGI. V lost 6 bases to trimming and J lost 6 bases, with 8 bases between them. The CDR3 loop spans 12 amino acids. The CDR3 DNA reads as TGTGCCAGCAGAGGTGCATCCGGGGAGCTGTTTTTT. Translation: CASRGASGELFF.

The chain carries TRBV5-5 and TRBJ1-5; TRBD1 agrees at 7 bases. CDR1 SGHKS and CDR2 YYEKEE come from the germline V gene (reference sequence). With V trimmed by 3 bases and J by 6 bases, 6 bases remained unmatched. There are 14 residues in the CDR3. The CDR3 sequence is CASSWGTVGQPQHF. The CDR3 DNA sequence: TGTGCCAGCAGCTGGGGGACAGTGGGTCAGCCCCAGCATTTT.

The genes are TRBV18 and TRBJ2-1, with no clear D. The CDR3 consists of 11 residues. Germline V gives CDR1 KGHSH, CDR2 LQKENI. V was shortened by 5 bases and J by 8 bases, with 7 bases between the two germline ends. The CDR3 loop reads CASSIFDEQFF. CDR3 coding DNA: TGTGCCAGCTCAATCTTCGATGAGCAGTTCTTC.

The chain joins TRBV10-1 to TRBJ2-1; 7 positions match TRBD1. Germline CDR1 and CDR2: WNHNN and SYGVQD (reference sequence). This CDR3 spans 14 amino acids. With 6 bases clipped from V and 3 bases from J, the junction kept 5 bases outside the gene matches. The CDR3 spells CASRNRGHYNEQFF. The CDR3, as DNA: TGCGCCAGCAGAAACAGGGGTCACTACAATGAGCAGTTCTTC.

CDR3 protein: CASRQGTDTEAFF. The DNA of the CDR3 is TGTGCCAGTCGACAGGGGACGGACACTGAAGCTTTCTTT. This sequence joins TRBV2 and TRBJ1-1, with 8 nucleotides matching TRBD1. Germline CDR1 is SNHLY and CDR2 is FYNNEI. The CDR3 loop spans 13 amino acids. Losses at the gene ends were 9 bases for V and 3 bases for J; bases not matched to a gene: 6.

This sequence joins TRBV7-9 and TRBJ1-2; 7 bases align to TRBD1. The CDR3 loop spans 15 amino acids. CDR1 SEHNR and CDR2 FQNEAQ come from the germline V gene (reference sequence). V lost 5 bases, J lost 4 bases, and 10 bases stayed unmatched. The CDR3 loop reads CASSPAGKGAYGYTF. The CDR3 DNA follows: TGTGCCAGCAGCCCAGCCGGAAAGGGGGCCTATGGCTACACCTTC.

This rearrangement joins TRBV28 to TRBJ1-3; D is perhaps TRBD1 (5 bases). Trimming removed 6 bases from V and 0 bases from J, with 21 bases in between. Germline assignment: CDR1 MDHEN and CDR2 SYDVKM. The CDR3 is 18 amino acids. The CDR3 protein is CASRLTDVTASSGNTIYF. The CDR3 DNA reads TGTGCCAGCAGGCTAACAGATGTGACAGCAAGCTCTGGAAACACCATATATTTT.

The chain links TRBV6-5 to TRBJ2-4; D might be TRBD2 (5 bases). CDR1 and CDR2 (germline): MNHEY, SVGAGI. V was trimmed by 6 bases and J by 4 bases, leaving 13 bases between them. The CDR3 covers 14 residues. The CDR3 is CASRSGKEKNIQYF. The CDR3 DNA sequence: TGTGCCAGCAGGAGCGGAAAAGAAAAAAACATTCAGTACTTC.

CDR3 region: CASSKDGLKNIQYF. The CDR3 coding sequence is TGCGCCAGCAGCAAGGACGGTCTCAAAAACATTCAGTACTTC. The V gene is TRBV5-1, the J gene TRBJ2-4; D gene unclear. CDR3 size: 14 residues. V was shortened by 4 bases and J by 3 bases, with 11 bases between the two germline ends. Germline values: CDR1 SGHRS, CDR2 YFSETQ.